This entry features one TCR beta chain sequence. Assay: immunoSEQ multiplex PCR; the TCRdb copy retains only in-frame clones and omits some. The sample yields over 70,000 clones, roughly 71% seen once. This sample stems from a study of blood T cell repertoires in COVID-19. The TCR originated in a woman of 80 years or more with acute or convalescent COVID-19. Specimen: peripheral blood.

The CDR3 here is CAINVEQGLYGYTF. In DNA, the CDR3 is TGTGCCATCAATGTAGAACAGGGCCTCTATGGCTACACCTTC. This chain joins TRBV10-3 and TRBJ1-2; weak D call: TRBD1 (6 bases). Germline assignment: CDR1 ENHRY and CDR2 SYGVKD. The length of the CDR3 is 14 residues. The germline V and J ends were trimmed by 7 bases and 4 bases, with 16 bases remaining between them.